This T cell receptor (beta chain) originates from a study of PD-L1 blockade in urothelial cancer. As for the study in general: Bladder-origin urothelial cancer in males described about 90% of the 29 patients. Of prior chemotherapy regimens, patients had received between 0 and 3. Analysis of blood occurred 3 weeks (second dose) and 6 weeks after treatment start.

Produced via immunoSEQ multiplex PCR; TCRdb's table is partial and in-frame only. Of 85,000 to 95,000 clones listed, roughly nine tenths are singletons. Noted time point: pretreatment peripheral blood. The sequence came from a woman of 80 years or more with urothelial cancer. The starting material was PBMCs, obtained around atezolizumab (anti-PD-L1) treatment.

Written as DNA, the CDR3 is TGCGCCAGCAGCCCCGGAGGGGCGGGGAGCTACGAGCAGTACTTC. It is translated as CASSPGGAGSYEQYF. This sequence joins TRBV5-1 and TRBJ2-7; possible D gene TRBD2, 6 bases. CDR1 SGHRS and CDR2 YFSETQ come from the germline V gene. There are 15 residues in the CDR3. Between the trimmed V and J ends, which lost 4 bases and 3 bases, there was a span of 17 bases.